These 3 T cell receptor beta chains came from one sample sequenced in a study of T-cell reconstitution after alpha-beta-depleted transplantation in children. Unique molecular identifiers featured in how the TCRbeta library was prepared. TCRdb fed the PCR reads into MiXCR, producing one record per CDR3 protein. Counted here are around 580,000 distinct CDR3 sequences, roughly 27% occurring once; the ten biggest clones make up approximately 33%. The specimen comprised PBMCs, sampled before TCRalphabeta/CD19-depleted stem cell transplant. All receptors derive from a boy younger than two with Wiskott-Aldrich syndrome, due to receive a stem cell transplant.

The V and J genes are TRBV6-1 and TRBJ2-5, with TRBD1 matching 12 bases. There are 17 residues in the CDR3. Germline V gene sequence: CDR1 MNHNS, CDR2 SASEGT. The junction had 9 bases not matched to a gene; V was cut back by 2 bases and J by 5 bases. CDR3 region: CASSECAGTGGAETQYF. As DNA, the CDR3 is TGTGCCAGCAGTGAATGTGCCGGGACAGGGGGCGCGGAGACCCAGTACTTC.

The sample holds a few counts of this clonotype. The chain employs TRBV24-1 and TRBJ2-1; D ambiguous. V lost 1 base, J lost 2 bases, and 8 bases lay in between. CDR3 length equals 15 residues. CDR1 KGHDR and CDR2 SFDVKD come from the germline V gene. This chain's CDR3 is CATSDFRRAYNEQFF. CDR3 nucleotide sequence: TGTGCCACCAGTGATTTCCGTAGGGCCTACAATGAGCAGTTCTTC.

The chain is built from TRBV5-1 and TRBJ2-7; TRBD1 matches 10 bases. Germline V lookup: CDR1 SGHRS, CDR2 YFSETQ. CDR3 length equals 12 residues. V shed 3 bases and J 8 bases; nucleotides not matched to a gene: 2. The CDR3 bases are TGCGCCAGCAGCTCGACAGGGGGCAAGCAGTACTTC. It translates to CASSSTGGKQYF.